Listed below are T cell receptor beta chains from one sample, sequenced in a study of T cell responses to AZD1222 COVID-19 vaccine. Repertoires were generated with immunoSEQ multiplex PCR, while TCRdb's copy carries only in-frame clones and drops some. Found here are roughly 96,000 clones, roughly 90% of them singletons; the top ten hold over 10%. The sequencing used peripheral blood, collected 28 days after the second AZD1222 dose. The receptors were sampled from an adult who received the AZD1222 COVID-19 vaccine. Both conserved end residues are trimmed from each CDR3.

TRBV6-2/TRBV6-3	ASSYSRIDTQY
TRBV29-1	SARGPSKETQY
TRBV5-1	ASSLVSTSGSYNEQF
TRBV10-3	AIRRTGDNQPQH
TRBV3-1/TRBV3-2	ASSKDVGEQY
TRBV7-8	ASSSTTDQETQY
TRBV5-4	ASSLYRQGGNIQY
TRBV4-3	ASSQGSGGGGGHEQF
TRBV29-1	SVEDRVDFTDTQY
TRBV9	ASSVALEDEQY
TRBV6-5	ASRRPQGINEQF
TRBV6-6	ASSYYETQY
TRBV7-9	ASSLSGLSNQPQH
TRBV11-2	ASSLTGVRGAF
TRBV28	ASSGLAGVLDTQY
TRBV12-5	ASASRISGNTIY
TRBV5-4	ASSYRQGRSHEQY
TRBV19	ASSIGPHTGELF
TRBV4-2	ASSPGLAVYVVYTDTQY
TRBV19	ASSIDGSGNTIY
TRBV27	ASRTGLAGDEQY
TRBV10-1	ASREGDTQY
TRBV5-1	ASSPGQGEAF
TRBV5-6	ASSPVGRTGELF
TRBV3-1/TRBV3-2	ASSQVRRMSSGNTIY
TRBV27	ASSSPTYNEQF
TRBV28	ASFRDRGLTGELF
TRBV9	ASSVAEGAIYEQY
TRBV6-5	ASREDRVVGYT